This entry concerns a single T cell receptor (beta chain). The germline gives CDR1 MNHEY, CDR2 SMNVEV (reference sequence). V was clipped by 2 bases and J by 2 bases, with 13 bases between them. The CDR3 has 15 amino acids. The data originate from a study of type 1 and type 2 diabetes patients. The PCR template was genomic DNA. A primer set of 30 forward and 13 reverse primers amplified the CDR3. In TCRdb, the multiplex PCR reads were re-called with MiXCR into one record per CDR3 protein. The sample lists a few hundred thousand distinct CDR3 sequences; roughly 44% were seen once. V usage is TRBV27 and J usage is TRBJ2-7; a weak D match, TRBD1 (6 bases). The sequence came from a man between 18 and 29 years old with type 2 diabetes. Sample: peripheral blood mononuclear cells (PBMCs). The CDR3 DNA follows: TGTGCCAGCAGTTTAGCGGACAGCCCGACCTACGAGCAGTACTTC. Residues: CASSLADSPTYEQYF.